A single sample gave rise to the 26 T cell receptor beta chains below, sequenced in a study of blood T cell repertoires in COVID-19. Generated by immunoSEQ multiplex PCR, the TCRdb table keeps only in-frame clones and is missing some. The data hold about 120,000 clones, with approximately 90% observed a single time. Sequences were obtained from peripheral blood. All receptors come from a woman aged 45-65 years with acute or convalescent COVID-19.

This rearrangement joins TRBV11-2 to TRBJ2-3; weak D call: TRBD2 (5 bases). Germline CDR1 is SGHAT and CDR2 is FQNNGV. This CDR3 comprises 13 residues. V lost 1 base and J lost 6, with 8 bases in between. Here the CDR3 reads CASSLGRRDTQYF. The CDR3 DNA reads TGTGCCAGCAGCTTAGGCAGGAGGGATACGCAGTATTTT.

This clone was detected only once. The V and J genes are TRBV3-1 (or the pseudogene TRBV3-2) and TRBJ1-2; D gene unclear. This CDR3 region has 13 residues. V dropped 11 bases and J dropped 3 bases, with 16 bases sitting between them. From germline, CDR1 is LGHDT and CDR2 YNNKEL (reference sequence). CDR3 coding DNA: TGTGCCGTCTTCAGCACAGCCGACTATGGCTACACCTTC. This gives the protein CAVFSTADYGYTF.

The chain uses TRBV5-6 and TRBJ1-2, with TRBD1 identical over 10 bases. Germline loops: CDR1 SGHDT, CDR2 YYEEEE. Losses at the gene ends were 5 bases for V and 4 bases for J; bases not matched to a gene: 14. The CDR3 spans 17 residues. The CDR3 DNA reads TGTGCCAGCAGTTCCCTGGGACTGACAGGGGGCGGCTATGGCTACACCTTC. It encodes CASSSLGLTGGGYGYTF.

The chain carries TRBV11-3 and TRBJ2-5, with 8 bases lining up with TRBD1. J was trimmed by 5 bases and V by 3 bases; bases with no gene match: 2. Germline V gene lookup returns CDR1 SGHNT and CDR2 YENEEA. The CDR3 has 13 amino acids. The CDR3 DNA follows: TGTGCCAGCAGCTTTCAGGGGGCCGAGACCCAGTACTTC. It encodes CASSFQGAETQYF.

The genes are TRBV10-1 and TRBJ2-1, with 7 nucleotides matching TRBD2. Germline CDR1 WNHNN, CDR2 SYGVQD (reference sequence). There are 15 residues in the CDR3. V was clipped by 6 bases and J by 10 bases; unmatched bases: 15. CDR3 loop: CASSDASGGHPEQFF. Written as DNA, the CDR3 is TGCGCCAGCAGCGATGCATCGGGAGGCCACCCCGAGCAGTTCTTC.

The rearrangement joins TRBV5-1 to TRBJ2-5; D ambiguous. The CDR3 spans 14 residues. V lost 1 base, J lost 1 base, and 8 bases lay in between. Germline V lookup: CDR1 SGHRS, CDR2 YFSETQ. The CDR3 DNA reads TGCGCCAGCAGCTTGTGGTCAGGCCAAGAGACCCAGTACTTC. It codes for CASSLWSGQETQYF.

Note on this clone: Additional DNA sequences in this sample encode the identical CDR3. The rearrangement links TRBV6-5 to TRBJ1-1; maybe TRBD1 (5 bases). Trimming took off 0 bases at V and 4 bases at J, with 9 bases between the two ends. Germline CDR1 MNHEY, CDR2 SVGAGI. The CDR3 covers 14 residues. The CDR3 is CASSYSGRGTEAFF. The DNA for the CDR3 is TGTGCCAGCAGTTACTCGGGGCGAGGCACTGAAGCTTTCTTT.

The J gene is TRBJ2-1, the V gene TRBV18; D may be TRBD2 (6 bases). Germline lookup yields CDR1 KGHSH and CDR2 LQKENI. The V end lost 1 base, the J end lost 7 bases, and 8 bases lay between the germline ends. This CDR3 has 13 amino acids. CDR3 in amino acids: CASSPQGRNEQFF. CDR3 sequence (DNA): TGTGCCAGCTCACCACAGGGGAGGAATGAGCAGTTCTTC.

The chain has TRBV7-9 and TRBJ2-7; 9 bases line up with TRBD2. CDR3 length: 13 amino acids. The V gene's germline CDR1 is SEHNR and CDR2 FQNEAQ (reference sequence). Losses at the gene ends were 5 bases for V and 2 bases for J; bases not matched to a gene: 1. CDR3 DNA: TGTGCCAGCAGCGCTAGCGGGGCCTACGAGCAGTACTTC. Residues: CASSASGAYEQYF.

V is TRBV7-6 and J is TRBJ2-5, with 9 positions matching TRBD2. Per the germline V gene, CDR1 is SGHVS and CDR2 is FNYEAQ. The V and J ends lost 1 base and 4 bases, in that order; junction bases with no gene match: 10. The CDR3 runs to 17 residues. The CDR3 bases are TGTGCCAGCAGCTTAGGCGTCGGCGGGGGGGCCGTAGAGACCCAGTACTTC. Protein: CASSLGVGGGAVETQYF.

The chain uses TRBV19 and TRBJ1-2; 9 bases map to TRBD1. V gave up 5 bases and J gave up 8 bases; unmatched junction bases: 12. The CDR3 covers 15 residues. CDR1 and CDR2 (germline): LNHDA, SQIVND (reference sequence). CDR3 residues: CASSFGTGWLQGYTF. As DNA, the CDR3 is TGTGCCAGTAGTTTCGGGACAGGGTGGTTGCAAGGCTACACCTTC.

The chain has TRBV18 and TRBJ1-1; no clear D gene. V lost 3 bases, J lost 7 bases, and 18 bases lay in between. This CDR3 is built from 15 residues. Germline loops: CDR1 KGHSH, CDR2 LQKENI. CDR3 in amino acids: CASSPPFLGVYEAFF. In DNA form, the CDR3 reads TGTGCCAGCTCACCCCCTTTCCTGGGAGTATATGAAGCTTTCTTT.

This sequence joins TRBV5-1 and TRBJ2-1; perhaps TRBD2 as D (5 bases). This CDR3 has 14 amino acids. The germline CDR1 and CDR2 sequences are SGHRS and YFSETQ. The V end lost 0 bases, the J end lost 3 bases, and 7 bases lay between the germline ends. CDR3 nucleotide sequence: TGCGCCAGCAGCTTGGGAGGGATCTACAATGAGCAGTTCTTC. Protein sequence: CASSLGGIYNEQFF.

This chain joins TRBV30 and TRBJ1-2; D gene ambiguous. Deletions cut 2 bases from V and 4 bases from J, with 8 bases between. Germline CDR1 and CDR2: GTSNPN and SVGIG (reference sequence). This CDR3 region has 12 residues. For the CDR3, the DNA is TGTGCCTGGAGTCGGTCTGTCTATGGCTACACCTTC. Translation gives CAWSRSVYGYTF.

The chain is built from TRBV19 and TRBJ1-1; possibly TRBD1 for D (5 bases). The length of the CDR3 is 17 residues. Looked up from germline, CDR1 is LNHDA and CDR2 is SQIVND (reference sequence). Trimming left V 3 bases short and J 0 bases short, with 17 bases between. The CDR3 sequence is CASSIHPTGIMNTEAFF. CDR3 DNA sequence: TGTGCCAGTAGTATCCACCCTACAGGAATCATGAACACTGAAGCTTTCTTT.

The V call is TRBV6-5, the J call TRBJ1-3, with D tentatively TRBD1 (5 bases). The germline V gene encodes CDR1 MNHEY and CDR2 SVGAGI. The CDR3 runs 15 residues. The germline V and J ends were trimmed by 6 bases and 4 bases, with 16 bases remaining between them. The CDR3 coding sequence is TGTGCCAGCAGCTCGGAAGGGGCGCGGGGAAACACCATATATTTT. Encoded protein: CASSSEGARGNTIYF.

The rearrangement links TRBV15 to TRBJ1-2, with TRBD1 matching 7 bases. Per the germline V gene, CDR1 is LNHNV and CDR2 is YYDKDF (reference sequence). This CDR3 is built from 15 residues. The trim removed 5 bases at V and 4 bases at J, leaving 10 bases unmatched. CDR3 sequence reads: CATSPEAAGGYGYTF. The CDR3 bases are TGTGCCACCAGCCCCGAGGCGGCAGGGGGCTATGGCTACACCTTC. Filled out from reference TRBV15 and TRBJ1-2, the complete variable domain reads DAMVIQNPRYQVTQFGKPVTLSCSQTLNHNVMYWYQQKSSQAPKLLFHYYDKDFNNEADTPDNFQSRRPNTSFCFLDIRSPGLGDTAMYLCATSPEAAGGYGYTFGSGTRLTVV.

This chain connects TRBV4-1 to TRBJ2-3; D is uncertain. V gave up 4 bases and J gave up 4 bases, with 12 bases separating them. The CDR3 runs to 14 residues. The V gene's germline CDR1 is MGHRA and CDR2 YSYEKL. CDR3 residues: CASSLYGASDTQYF. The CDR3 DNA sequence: TGCGCCAGCAGCCTCTACGGAGCCTCAGATACGCAGTATTTT.

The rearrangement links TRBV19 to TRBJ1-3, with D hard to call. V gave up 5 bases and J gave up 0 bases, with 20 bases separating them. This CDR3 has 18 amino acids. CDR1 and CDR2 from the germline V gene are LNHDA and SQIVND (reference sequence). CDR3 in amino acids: CASSAGRRLLNSGNTIYF. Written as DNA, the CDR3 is TGTGCCAGTAGTGCGGGCAGGAGACTACTCAACTCTGGAAACACCATATATTTT.

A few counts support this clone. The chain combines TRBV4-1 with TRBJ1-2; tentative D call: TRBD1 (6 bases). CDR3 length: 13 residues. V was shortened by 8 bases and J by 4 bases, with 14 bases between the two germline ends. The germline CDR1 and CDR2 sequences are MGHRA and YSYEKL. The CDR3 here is CASGKGDGYGYTF. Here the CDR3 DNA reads TGCGCCAGCGGAAAGGGGGACGGCTATGGCTACACCTTC.

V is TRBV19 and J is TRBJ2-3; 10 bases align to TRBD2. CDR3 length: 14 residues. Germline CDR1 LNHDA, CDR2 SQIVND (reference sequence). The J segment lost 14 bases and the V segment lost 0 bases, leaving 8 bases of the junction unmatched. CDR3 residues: CASSIDGLAAALYF. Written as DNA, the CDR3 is TGTGCCAGTAGTATAGATGGACTAGCGGCCGCTCTGTATTTT. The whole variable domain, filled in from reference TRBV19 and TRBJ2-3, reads DGGITQSPKYLFRKEGQNVTLSCEQNLNHDAMYWYRQDPGQGLRLIYYSQIVNDFQKGDIAEGYSVSREKKESFPLTVTSAQKNPTAFYLCASSIDGLAAALYFGPGTRLTVL.

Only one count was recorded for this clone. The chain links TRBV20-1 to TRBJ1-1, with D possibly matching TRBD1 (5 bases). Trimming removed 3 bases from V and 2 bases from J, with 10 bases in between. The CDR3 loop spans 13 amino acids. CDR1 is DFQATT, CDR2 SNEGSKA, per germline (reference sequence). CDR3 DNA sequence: TGCAGTGCTAGTGAGGGGCTAAACACTGAAGCTTTCTTT. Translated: CSASEGLNTEAFF.

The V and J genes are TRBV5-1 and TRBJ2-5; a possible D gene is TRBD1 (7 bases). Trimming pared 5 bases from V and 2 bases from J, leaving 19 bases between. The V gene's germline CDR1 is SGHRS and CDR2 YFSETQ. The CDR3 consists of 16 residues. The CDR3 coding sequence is TGCGCCAGCAGTCCGGTCAGGGGGGCCATTCAAGAGACCCAGTACTTC. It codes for CASSPVRGAIQETQYF.

The CDR3 nucleotides read TGTGCCAGCAGCTTAGATTCGAGGCAGGGACTATACGAGCAGTACTTC. This gives the protein CASSLDSRQGLYEQYF. The genes are TRBV11-3 and TRBJ2-7; 7 bases are a match to TRBD2. Germline CDR1 and CDR2: SGHNT and YENEEA. This CDR3 has 16 residues. V lost 0 bases and J lost 4; bases outside the gene matches: 9.

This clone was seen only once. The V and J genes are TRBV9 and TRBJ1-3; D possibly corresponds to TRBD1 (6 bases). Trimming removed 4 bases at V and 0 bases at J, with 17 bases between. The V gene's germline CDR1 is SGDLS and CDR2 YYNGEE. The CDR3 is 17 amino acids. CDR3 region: CASSQWTVASSGNTIYF. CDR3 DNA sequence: TGTGCCAGCAGCCAATGGACAGTGGCAAGCTCTGGAAACACCATATATTTT. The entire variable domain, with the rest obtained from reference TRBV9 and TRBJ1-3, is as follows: DSGVTQTPKHLITATGQRVTLRCSPRSGDLSVYWYQQSLDQGLQFLIQYYNGEERAKGNILERFSAQQFPDLHSELNLSSLELGDSALYFCASSQWTVASSGNTIYFGEGSWLTVV.

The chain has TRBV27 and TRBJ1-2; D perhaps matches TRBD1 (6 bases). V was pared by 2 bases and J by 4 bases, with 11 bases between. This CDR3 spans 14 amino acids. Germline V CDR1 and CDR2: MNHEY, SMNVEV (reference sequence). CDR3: CASSLGGAPYGYTF. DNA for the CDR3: TGTGCCAGCAGTTTAGGGGGGGCCCCCTATGGCTACACCTTC.